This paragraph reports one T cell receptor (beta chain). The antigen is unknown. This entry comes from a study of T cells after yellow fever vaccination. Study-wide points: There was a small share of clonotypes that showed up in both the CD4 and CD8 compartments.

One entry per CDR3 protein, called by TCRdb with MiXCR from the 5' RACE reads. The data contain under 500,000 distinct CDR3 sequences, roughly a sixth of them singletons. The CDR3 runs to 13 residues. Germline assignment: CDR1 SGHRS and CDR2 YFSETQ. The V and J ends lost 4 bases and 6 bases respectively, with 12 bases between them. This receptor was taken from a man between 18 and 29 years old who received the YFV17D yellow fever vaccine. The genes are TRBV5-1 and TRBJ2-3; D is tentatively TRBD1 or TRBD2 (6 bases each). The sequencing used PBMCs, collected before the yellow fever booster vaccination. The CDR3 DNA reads TGCGCCAGCAGCAGGGGGGCCAGGGATACGCAGTATTTT. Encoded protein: CASSRGARDTQYF.